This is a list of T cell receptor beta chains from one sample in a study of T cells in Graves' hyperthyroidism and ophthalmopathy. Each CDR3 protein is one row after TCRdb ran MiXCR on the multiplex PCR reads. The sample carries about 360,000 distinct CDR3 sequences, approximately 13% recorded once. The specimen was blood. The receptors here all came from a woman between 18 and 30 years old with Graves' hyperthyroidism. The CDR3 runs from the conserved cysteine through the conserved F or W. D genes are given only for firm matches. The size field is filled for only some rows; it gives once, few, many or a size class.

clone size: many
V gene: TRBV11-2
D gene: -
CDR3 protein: CASSLEQETQYF

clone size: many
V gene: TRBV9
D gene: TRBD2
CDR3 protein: CASSVELAGQAGELFF

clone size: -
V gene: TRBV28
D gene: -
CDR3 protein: CASSLTAWEMNTEAFF

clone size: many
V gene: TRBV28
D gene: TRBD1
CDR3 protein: CASSSPGTGDYGYTF

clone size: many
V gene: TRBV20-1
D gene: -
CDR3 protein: CSAPTGNTEAFF

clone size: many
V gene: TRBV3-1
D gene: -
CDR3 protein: CASSQDLYLAAKTYNEQFF

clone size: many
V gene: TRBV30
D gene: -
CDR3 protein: CAGRVWASEAFF

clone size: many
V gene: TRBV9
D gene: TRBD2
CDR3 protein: CASSVASAGGPGETQYF

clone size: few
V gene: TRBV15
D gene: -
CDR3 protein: CATSRDQGHTQYF

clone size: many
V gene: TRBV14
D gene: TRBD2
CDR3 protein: CASSQDFITSGSNEQFF

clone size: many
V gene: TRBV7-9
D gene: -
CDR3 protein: CASSLGQVNYGYTF

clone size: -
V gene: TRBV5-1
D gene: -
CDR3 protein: CASSFEGGLKGEQYF

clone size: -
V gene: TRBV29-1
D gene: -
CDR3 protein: CSAGENEQYF

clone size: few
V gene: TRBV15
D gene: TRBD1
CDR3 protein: CATSRETGGTKNIRYF

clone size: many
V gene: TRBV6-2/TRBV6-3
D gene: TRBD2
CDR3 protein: CASTKLGLAAGDTQYF

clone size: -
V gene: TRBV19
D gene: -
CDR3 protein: CASNGLGLFHEQFF

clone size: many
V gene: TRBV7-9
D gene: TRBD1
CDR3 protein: CASSLVLGTAEQYF

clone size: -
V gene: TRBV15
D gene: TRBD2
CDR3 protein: CATSSAGWGTSGRGQETQYF

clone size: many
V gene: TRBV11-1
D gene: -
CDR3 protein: CASRAPLGDEQFF

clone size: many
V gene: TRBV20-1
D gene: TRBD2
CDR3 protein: CSARGLAGGPGNEQFF

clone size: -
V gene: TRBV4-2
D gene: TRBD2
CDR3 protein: CASSQLLAGYTDTQYF

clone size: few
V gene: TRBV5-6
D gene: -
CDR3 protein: CASSLSHGRYGYTF

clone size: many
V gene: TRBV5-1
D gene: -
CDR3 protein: CASSPVTNEQFF

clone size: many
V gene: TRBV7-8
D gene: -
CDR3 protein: CASSLEGGLTKNLYF

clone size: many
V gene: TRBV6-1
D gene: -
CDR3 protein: CASSRGLSTEAFF

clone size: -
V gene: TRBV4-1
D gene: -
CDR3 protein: CASRQGIGSNQPQHF

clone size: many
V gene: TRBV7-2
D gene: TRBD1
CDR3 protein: CASSLADRVVGGYTF

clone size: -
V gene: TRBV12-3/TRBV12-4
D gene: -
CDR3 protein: CASSPNHPSNQPEHF

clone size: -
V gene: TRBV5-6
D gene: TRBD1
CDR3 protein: CASSLGGGLSPLHF

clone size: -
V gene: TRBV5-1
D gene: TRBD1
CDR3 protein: CASSFGTEETQYF

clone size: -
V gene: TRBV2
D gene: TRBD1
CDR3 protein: CASRTGGDTEAFF

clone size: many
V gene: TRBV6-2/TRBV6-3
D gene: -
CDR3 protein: CASTDDRAPGYNEQFF

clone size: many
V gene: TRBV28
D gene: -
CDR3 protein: CASNTQGGGDNEQFF

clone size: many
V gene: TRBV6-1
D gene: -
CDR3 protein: CASSESGLLNQPQHF

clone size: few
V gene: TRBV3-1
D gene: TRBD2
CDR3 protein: CASRFSGRAGTDTQYF

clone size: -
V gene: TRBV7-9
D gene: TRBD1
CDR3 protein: CASSLEGAGEAFF

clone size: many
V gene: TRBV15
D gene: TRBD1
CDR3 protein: CATNSGEGQGITDTQYF

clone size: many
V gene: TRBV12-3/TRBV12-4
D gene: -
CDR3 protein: CASSEGRKLFF

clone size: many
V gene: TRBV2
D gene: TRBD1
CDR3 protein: CASSLTGESGEQYF

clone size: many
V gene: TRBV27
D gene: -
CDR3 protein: CAITKLALGTEAFF

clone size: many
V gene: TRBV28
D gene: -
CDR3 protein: CASTSPTGAPGQAFF

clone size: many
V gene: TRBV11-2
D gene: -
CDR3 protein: CASSLERAHTEAFF

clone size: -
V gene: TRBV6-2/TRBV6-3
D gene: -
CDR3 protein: CAIGPATNEKLFF

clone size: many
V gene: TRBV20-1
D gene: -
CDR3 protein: CSAEGGTSYEQYF

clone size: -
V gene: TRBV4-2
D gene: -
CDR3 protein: CASSQGWREDTQYF